The rows below give T cell receptor beta chains drawn from one sample of a study of coeliac disease. TCRdb's table, derived via immunoSEQ multiplex PCR, lists solely in-frame clones and lacks some. The sample includes about 1,500 clones, around three fifths of them seen just once. Sequenced sample: intraepithelial lymphocytes from the gut. The receptor set was obtained from a woman between 45 and 60 years old with celiac disease on a gluten-free diet. CDR3s include the opening cysteine and the closing phenylalanine or tryptophan. The D gene is left open where the match is weak. Only some rows state a clone size, as once, few, many or a class for expanded clones.

d_call: NA; v_call: TRBV12-2; clone_size: few; j_call: TRBJ2-1; cdr3_nt: TGTGCAAGTCGCCTCGGAGGTGAGCAGTTCTTC; cdr3_aa: CASRLGGEQFF
d_call: NA; v_call: TRBV27; clone_size: NA; j_call: TRBJ2-7; cdr3_nt: TGTGCCAGCAGTCCCGGACTGTCCTACGAGCAGTACTTC; cdr3_aa: CASSPGLSYEQYF
d_call: TRBD2; v_call: TRBV5-8; clone_size: NA; j_call: TRBJ2-3; cdr3_nt: TGTGCCAGCAGCTTCGGACTAGCGGGAACTGGGGCAGATACGCAGTATTTT; cdr3_aa: CASSFGLAGTGADTQYF
d_call: NA; v_call: TRBV19; clone_size: NA; j_call: TRBJ2-1; cdr3_nt: TGTGCCAGTATTGAGCTGGGGGGGGCTGATACGGAGCAGTTCTTC; cdr3_aa: CASIELGGADTEQFF
d_call: TRBD1; v_call: TRBV7-3; clone_size: NA; j_call: TRBJ2-3; cdr3_nt: TGTGCCAGCAGCTTAGACAGGGTCACAGATACGCAGTATTTT; cdr3_aa: CASSLDRVTDTQYF
d_call: NA; v_call: TRBV25-1; clone_size: NA; j_call: TRBJ1-1; cdr3_nt: TGTGCCAGCAGTCCTGGACAGATCGAAGCTTTCTTT; cdr3_aa: CASSPGQIEAFF
d_call: NA; v_call: TRBV19; clone_size: NA; j_call: TRBJ1-5; cdr3_nt: TGTGCCACAGGCGCCAGCCCGGGGACTGGGCGAAGCAATCAGCCCCAGCATTTT; cdr3_aa: CATGASPGTGRSNQPQHF
d_call: NA; v_call: TRBV18; clone_size: once; j_call: TRBJ1-3; cdr3_nt: TGTGCCAGCTCACCACAAAGAACAACCTCTGGAAACACCATATATTTT; cdr3_aa: CASSPQRTTSGNTIYF
d_call: TRBD1; v_call: TRBV5-1; clone_size: few; j_call: TRBJ2-7; cdr3_nt: TGCGCCAGCAGCTTGGCCGAAGGGACAGGGGTCTCCTACGAGCAGTACTTC; cdr3_aa: CASSLAEGTGVSYEQYF
d_call: NA; v_call: TRBV28; clone_size: NA; j_call: TRBJ1-2; cdr3_nt: TGTGCCAGCAGTTTTTCTTCAGGGGCTAACTATGGCTACACCTTC; cdr3_aa: CASSFSSGANYGYTF
d_call: NA; v_call: TRBV30; clone_size: once; j_call: TRBJ1-1; cdr3_nt: TGTGCCTGGAGTGTTATTAGTGGGGCTCCTGAAGCTTTCTTT; cdr3_aa: CAWSVISGAPEAFF
d_call: NA; v_call: TRBV6-5; clone_size: NA; j_call: TRBJ1-2; cdr3_nt: TGTGCCAGCAGTTACGGTGGGGCGTCTAACTATGGCTACACCTTC; cdr3_aa: CASSYGGASNYGYTF
d_call: NA; v_call: TRBV6-9; clone_size: NA; j_call: TRBJ2-2; cdr3_nt: TGTGCCAGCAGTTACTCGACAGGGAACACCGGGGAGCTGTTTTTT; cdr3_aa: CASSYSTGNTGELFF
d_call: NA; v_call: TRBV4-1; clone_size: NA; j_call: TRBJ1-4; cdr3_nt: TGCGCCAGCAGCCAAGTATTGGCAGGGGTTGAAAAACTGTTTTTT; cdr3_aa: CASSQVLAGVEKLFF
d_call: TRBD2; v_call: TRBV5-6; clone_size: NA; j_call: TRBJ2-1; cdr3_nt: TGTGCCAGCAGCTTGGAGTCTAGCGGCTACAATGAGCAGTTCTTC; cdr3_aa: CASSLESSGYNEQFF
d_call: TRBD2; v_call: TRBV6-1; clone_size: NA; j_call: TRBJ2-1; cdr3_nt: TGTGCCAGCAGTGAATTCCGGCGGGGGGGCCGTGATGAGCAGTTCTTC; cdr3_aa: CASSEFRRGGRDEQFF
d_call: NA; v_call: TRBV27; clone_size: NA; j_call: TRBJ1-1; cdr3_nt: TGTGCCAGCAGGCAGGACCTATGGACAACTGAAGCTTTCTTT; cdr3_aa: CASRQDLWTTEAFF